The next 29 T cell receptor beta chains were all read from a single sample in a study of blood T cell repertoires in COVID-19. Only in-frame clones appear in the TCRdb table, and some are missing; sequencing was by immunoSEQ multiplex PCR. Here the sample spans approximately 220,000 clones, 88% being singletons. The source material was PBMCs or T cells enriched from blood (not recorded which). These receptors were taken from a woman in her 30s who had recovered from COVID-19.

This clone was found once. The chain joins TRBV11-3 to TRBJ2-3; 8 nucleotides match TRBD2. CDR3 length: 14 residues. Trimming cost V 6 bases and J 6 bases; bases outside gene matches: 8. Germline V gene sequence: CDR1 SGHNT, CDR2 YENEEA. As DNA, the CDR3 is TGTGCCAGCAGTCCGGGACTAGGCGTGGATACGCAGTATTTT. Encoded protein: CASSPGLGVDTQYF. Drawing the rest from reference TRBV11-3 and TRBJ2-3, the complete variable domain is EAGVVQSPRYKIIEKKQPVAFWCNPISGHNTLYWYLQNLGQGPELLIRYENEEAVDDSQLPKDRFSAERLKGVDSTLKIQPAELGDSAVYLCASSPGLGVDTQYFGPGTRLTVL.

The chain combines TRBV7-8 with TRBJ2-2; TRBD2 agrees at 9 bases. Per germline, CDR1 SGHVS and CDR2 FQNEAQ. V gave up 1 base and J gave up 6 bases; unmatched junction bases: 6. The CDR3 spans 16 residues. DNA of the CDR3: TGTGCCAGCAGCTTAGTGGGACTAGCTGTCGCCGGGGAGCTGTTTTTT. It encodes CASSLVGLAVAGELFF.

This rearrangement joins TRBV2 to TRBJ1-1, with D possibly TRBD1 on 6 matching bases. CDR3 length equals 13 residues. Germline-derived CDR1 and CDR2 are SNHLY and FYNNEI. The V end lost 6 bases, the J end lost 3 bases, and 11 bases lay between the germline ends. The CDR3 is CASSWSGDTEAFF. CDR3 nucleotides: TGTGCCAGCAGCTGGTCAGGGGACACTGAAGCTTTCTTT. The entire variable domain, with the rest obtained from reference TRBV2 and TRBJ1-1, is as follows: EPEVTQTPSHQVTQMGQEVILRCVPISNHLYFYWYRQILGQKVEFLVSFYNNEISEKSEIFDDQFSVERPDGSNFTLKIRSTKLEDSAMYFCASSWSGDTEAFFGQGTRLTVV.

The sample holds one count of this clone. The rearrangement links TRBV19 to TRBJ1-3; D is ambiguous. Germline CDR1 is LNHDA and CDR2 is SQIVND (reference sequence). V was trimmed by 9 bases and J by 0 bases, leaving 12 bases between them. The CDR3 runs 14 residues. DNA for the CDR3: TGTGCCAGCCAGACTCTGAGCTCTGGAAACACCATATATTTT. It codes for CASQTLSSGNTIYF.

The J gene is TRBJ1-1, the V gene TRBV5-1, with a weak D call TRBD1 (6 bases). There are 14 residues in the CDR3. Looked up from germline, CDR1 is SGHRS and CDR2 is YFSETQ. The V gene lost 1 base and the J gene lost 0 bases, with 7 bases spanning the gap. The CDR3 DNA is TGCGCCAGCAGCTTGAGGGACATGAACACTGAAGCTTTCTTT. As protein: CASSLRDMNTEAFF.

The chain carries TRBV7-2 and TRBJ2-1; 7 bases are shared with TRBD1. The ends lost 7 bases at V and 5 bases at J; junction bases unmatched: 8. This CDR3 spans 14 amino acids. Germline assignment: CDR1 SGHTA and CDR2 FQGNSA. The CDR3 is CASNRDSLNNEQFF. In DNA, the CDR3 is TGTGCCAGCAACCGGGACAGCTTAAACAATGAGCAGTTCTTC.

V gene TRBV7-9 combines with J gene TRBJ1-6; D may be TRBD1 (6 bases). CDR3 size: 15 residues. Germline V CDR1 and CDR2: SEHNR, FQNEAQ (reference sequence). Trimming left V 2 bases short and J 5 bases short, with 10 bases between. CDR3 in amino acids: CASSLIQGNNSPLHF. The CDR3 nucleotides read TGTGCCAGCAGCTTAATACAGGGAAATAATTCACCCCTCCACTTT.

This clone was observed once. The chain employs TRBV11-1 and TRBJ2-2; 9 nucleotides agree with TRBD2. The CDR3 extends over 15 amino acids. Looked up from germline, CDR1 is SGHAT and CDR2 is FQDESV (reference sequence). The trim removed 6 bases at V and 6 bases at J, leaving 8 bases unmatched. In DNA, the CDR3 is TGTGCCAGCAGTTCAGGGACTAGCTGGGCCGGGGAGCTGTTTTTT. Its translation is CASSSGTSWAGELFF. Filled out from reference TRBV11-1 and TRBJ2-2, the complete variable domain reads EAEVAQSPRYKITEKSQAVAFWCDPISGHATLYWYRQILGQGPELLVQFQDESVVDDSQLPKDRFSAERLKGVDSTLKIQPAELGDSAMYLCASSSGTSWAGELFFGEGSRLTVL.

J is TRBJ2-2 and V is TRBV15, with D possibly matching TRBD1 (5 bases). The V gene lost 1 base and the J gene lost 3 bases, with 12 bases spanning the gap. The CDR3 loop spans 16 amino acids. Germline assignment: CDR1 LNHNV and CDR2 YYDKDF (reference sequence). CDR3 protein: CATSRGQGQHTGELFF. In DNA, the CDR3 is TGTGCCACCAGCAGAGGCCAGGGTCAACACACCGGGGAGCTGTTTTTT.

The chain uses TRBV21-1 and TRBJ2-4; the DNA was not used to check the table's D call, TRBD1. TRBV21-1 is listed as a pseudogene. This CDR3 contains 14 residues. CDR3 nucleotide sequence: TGTGCCAGCAGCACGCACAGCAGGCGAGACATTCAGTACTTC. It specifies CASSTHSRRDIQYF.

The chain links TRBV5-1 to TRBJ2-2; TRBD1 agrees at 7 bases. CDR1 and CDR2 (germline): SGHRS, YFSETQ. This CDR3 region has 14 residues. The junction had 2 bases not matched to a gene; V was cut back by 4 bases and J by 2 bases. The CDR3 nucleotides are TGCGCCAGCAGCCGACAGGGAAACACCGGGGAGCTGTTTTTT. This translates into CASSRQGNTGELFF.

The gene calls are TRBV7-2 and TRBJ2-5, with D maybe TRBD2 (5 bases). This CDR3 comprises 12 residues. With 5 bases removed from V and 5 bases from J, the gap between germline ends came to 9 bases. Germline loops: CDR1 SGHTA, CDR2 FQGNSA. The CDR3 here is CASSPRVETQYF. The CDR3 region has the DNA TGTGCCAGCAGCCCGCGGGTGGAGACCCAGTACTTC.

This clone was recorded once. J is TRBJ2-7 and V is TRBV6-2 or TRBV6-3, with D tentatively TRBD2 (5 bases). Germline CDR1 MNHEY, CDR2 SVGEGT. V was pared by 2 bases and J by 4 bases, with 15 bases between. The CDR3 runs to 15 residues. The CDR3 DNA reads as TGTGCCAGCAGTTACCGGCTCTCCCCGGGGTACGAGCAGTACTTC. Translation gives CASSYRLSPGYEQYF.

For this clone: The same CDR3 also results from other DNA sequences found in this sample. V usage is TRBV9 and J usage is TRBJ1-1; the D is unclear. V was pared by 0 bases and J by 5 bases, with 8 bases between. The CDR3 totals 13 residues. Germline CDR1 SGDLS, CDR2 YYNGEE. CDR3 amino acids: CASSVGGRTEAFF. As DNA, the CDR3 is TGTGCCAGCAGCGTAGGCGGAAGGACTGAAGCTTTCTTT. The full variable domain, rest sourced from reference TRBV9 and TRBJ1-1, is DSGVTQTPKHLITATGQRVTLRCSPRSGDLSVYWYQQSLDQGLQFLIQYYNGEERAKGNILERFSAQQFPDLHSELNLSSLELGDSALYFCASSVGGRTEAFFGQGTRLTVV.

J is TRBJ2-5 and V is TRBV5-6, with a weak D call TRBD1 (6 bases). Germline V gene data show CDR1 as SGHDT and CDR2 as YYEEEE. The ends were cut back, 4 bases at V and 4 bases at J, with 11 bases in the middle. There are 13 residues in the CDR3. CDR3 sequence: CASSLDRLETQYF. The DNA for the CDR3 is TGTGCCAGCAGCCTAGACAGGTTAGAGACCCAGTACTTC.

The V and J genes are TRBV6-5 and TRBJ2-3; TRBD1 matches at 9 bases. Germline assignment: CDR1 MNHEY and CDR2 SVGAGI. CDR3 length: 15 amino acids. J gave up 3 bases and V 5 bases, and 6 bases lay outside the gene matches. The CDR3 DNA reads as TGTGCCAGCAGTATCGGGACAGGGAGTACAGATACGCAGTATTTT. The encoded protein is CASSIGTGSTDTQYF.

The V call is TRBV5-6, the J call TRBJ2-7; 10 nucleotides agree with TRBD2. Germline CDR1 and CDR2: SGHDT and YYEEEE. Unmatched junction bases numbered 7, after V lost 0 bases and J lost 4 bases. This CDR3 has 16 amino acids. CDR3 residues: CASSLGLAGEQYEQYF. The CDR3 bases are TGTGCCAGCAGCTTGGGGCTAGCGGGGGAACAGTACGAGCAGTACTTC. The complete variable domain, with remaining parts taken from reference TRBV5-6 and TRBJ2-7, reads DAGVTQSPTHLIKTRGQQVTLRCSPKSGHDTVSWYQQALGQGPQFIFQYYEEEERQRGNFPDRFSGHQFPNYSSELNVNALLLGDSALYLCASSLGLAGEQYEQYFGPGTRLTVT.

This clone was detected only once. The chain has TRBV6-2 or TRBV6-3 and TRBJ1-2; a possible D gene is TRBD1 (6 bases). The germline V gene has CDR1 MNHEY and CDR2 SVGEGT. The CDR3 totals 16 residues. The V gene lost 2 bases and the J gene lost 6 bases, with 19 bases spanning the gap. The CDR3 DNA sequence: TGTGCCAGCAGTTACCCAACCATGCAGGGGTTGGATGGCTACACCTTC. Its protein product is CASSYPTMQGLDGYTF.

The CDR3 loop is CASKPAGTDTQYF. CDR3 nucleotide sequence: TGTGCCAGTAAGCCAGCGGGGACAGATACGCAGTATTTT. V and J are TRBV19 and TRBJ2-3; the match to TRBD2 covers 7 bases. The germline gives CDR1 LNHDA, CDR2 SQIVND (reference sequence). The CDR3 is made up of 13 amino acids. Trimming cost V 7 bases and J 3 bases; bases outside gene matches: 4. Variable domain in full (rest from reference TRBV19 and TRBJ2-3): DGGITQSPKYLFRKEGQNVTLSCEQNLNHDAMYWYRQDPGQGLRLIYYSQIVNDFQKGDIAEGYSVSREKKESFPLTVTSAQKNPTAFYLCASKPAGTDTQYFGPGTRLTVL.

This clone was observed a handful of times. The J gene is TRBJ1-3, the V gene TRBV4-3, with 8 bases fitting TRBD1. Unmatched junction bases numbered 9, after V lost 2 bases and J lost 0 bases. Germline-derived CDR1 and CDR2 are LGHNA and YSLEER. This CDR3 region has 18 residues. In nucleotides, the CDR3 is TGCGCCAGCAGCCAACAAAGGACAGGGCAACACTCTGGAAACACCATATATTTT. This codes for CASSQQRTGQHSGNTIYF.

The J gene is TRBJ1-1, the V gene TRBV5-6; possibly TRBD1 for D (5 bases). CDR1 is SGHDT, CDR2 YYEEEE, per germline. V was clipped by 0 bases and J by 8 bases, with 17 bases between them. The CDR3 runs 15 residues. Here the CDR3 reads CASSLGVRGDSEAFF. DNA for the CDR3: TGTGCCAGCAGCTTGGGTGTCCGCGGGGACTCCGAAGCTTTCTTT.

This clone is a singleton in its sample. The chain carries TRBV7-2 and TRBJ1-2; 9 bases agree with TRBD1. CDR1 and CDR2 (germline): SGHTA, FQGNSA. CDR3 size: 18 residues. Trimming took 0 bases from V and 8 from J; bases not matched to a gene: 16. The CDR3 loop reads CASSLAGTGNLISKGYTF. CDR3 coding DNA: TGTGCCAGCAGCTTAGCCGGGACAGGGAATCTCATCTCAAAAGGCTACACCTTC.

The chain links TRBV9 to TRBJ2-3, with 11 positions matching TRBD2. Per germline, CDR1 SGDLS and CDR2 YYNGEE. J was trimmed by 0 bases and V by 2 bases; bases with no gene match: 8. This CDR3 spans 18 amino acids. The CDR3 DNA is TGTGCCAGCAGCGTTAGCGGGGGGGGATCAACAAGCACAGATACGCAGTATTTT. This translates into CASSVSGGGSTSTDTQYF. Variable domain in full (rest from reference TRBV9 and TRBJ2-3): DSGVTQTPKHLITATGQRVTLRCSPRSGDLSVYWYQQSLDQGLQFLIQYYNGEERAKGNILERFSAQQFPDLHSELNLSSLELGDSALYFCASSVSGGGSTSTDTQYFGPGTRLTVL.

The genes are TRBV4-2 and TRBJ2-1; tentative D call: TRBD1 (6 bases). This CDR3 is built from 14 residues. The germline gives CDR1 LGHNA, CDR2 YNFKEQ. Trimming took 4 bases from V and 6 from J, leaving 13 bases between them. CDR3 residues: CASSPLDSTNEQFF. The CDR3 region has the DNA TGTGCCAGCAGCCCCTTGGACAGCACCAATGAGCAGTTCTTC.

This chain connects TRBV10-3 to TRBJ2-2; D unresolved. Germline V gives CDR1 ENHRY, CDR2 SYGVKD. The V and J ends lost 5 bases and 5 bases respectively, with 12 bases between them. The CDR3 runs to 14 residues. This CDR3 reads CAISLPSVTGELFF. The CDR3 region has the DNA TGTGCCATCAGTTTGCCTAGTGTGACCGGGGAGCTGTTTTTT.

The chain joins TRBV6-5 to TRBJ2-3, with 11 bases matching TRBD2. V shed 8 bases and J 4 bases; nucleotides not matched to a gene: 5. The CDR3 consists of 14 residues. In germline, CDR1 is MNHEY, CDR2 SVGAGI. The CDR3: CASAGLAESDTQYF. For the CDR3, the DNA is TGTGCCAGCGCGGGACTAGCGGAATCAGATACGCAGTATTTT.

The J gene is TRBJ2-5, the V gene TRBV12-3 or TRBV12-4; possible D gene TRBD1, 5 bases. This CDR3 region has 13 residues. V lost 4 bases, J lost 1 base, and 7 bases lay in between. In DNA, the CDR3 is TGTGCCAGCAGTTCAGGGTTCCAAGAGACCCAGTACTTC. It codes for CASSSGFQETQYF.

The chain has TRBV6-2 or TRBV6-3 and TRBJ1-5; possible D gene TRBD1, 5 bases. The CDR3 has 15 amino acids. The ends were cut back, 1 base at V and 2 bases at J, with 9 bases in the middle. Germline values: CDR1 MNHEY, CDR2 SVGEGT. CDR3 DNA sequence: TGTGCCAGCAGTTACTTGACAGCAGGCAATCAGCCCCAGCATTTT. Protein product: CASSYLTAGNQPQHF.

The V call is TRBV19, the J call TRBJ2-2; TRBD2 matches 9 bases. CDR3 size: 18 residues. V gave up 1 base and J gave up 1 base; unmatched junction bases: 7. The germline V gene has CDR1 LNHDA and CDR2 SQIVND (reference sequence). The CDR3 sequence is CASSIGGSGRLNTGELFF. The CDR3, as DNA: TGTGCCAGTAGTATAGGGGGTAGCGGGAGATTGAACACCGGGGAGCTGTTTTTT.